The clone carrying this T cell receptor beta chain has only one observation. Generated by immunoSEQ multiplex PCR, the TCRdb table keeps only in-frame clones and is missing some. The profile shows about 49,000 clones, about 86% of them singletons. V shed 2 bases and J 5 bases; nucleotides not matched to a gene: 9. The length of the CDR3 is 16 residues. Looked up from germline, CDR1 is SGDLS and CDR2 is YYNGEE. This specimen belongs to a study of control samples from healthy donors and cancer patients. Sample: PBMCs. The genes are TRBV9 and TRBJ2-1; TRBD2 aligns across 8 bases. This TCR came from a woman aged 45-65 years with lung cancer. The DNA for the CDR3 is TGTGCCAGCAGCGTCCATAGCGGGGACCTACACAATGAGCAGTTCTTC. Amino acids: CASSVHSGDLHNEQFF.